Listed here is a single T cell receptor beta chain. Its specific antigen is unknown. Per-base quality was not reported, and no clone a single base away is much larger than it. The data were taken from a study of shared clonotypes between healthy human individuals (dated by TCRdb to about 2020). Describing the broader study: The cohort included a few men and a couple of women between 18 and 49 years of age. To increase sequencing depth and limit assay-specific biases, different laboratories used diverse techniques to prepare libraries and sequence TCR repertoires. To estimate repertoire size and how much clonotypes are shared between individuals, the study performed deep sequencing of blood TCR repertoires from about five healthy adults. For each donor, CD4 naive and CD4 memory were each given three plates, CD8 naive was given two plates, and CD8 memory was given one plate. Leukapheresis yielded between about 0.85 and 10 billion PBMCs per donor.

Overall study results and their limits: Sampling was restricted to blood, and TCR repertoires in tissue are likely to differ from TCR repertoires in blood. Even with the large sequencing depth, rarefaction of the sorted-subset datasets indicated that sequencing was incomplete. Because the study included a small number of donors, the genetic and exposure-history diversity represented was limited. Compared with non-shared clonotypes, clonotypes shared by all four sorted-subset donors had higher generation probabilities. Based on pairwise subsampling, the degree of clonotype sharing among donors was expected to be affected by sequencing depth. Naive subsets generally had larger estimated clonotype richness than memory subsets did. Sharing across a few donors was observed for approximately 5% of naive CD4, 3.5% of naive CD8, about 2.5% of memory CD4, and around 0.44% of memory CD8 clonotypes.

V has 5 bases trimmed and J has 5 bases trimmed; junction bases matching no gene number 5. CDR1 and CDR2 were assigned from the germline V gene (reference sequence) as MNHNY and SVGAGI. Including the terminal cysteine and phenylalanine, the CDR3 comprises 15 residues. Only CDR3 DNA remains: 45 bases, in frame from the first base. Using the deep immunoSEQ assay, TCR CDR3 regions were amplified from genomic DNA by multiplex PCR. Extracted genomic DNA from each cell subset was distributed evenly across all wells of several immunoSEQ 96-well plates, and each plate was treated as a replicate. Each replicate PCR for sorted subsets received 150 to 250 ng genomic DNA, equal to about 30,000 T cell genomes. Purified libraries were quantified with a Qubit 3.0 fluorometer, sized on a Bioanalyzer 2100, and re-quantified with the KAPA Library Quantification kit. Every immunoSEQ 96-well plate was sequenced on a separate single-read 150-cycle Illumina NextSeq 550 flow cell. From the authors' description of their analysis: Because the immunoSEQ output included only junctional sequences and no quality scores, the filtering could not be the same as the filtering used for full-length reads. Sequences were annotated with PyIR, a Python wrapper for IgBLAST v1.9, and V/J genes and CDR3 were assigned using IMGT germline references. Reads were filtered out if the reads had weak V/J assignments (E-value above 1e-6), no CDR3, stop codons, out-of-frame junctions, or ambiguous translated residues. A V3J clonotype was defined by an identical inferred V gene, J gene, and CDR3 amino acid sequence. Percentage overlap between repertoires was calculated by dividing the number of shared unique clonotypes by the size of the smaller repertoire. RTK rarefaction, the Chao1 estimator, and Recon v2.1 estimates of unobserved clonotypes were used to assess repertoire richness. For all TCRbeta clonotypes obtained by the gDNA method from a few donors, generation probabilities were computed with OLGA. Here the immuneACCESS table is served through TCRdb, limited to in-frame sequences with V and J called. Missing clones are a known gap in these copies; in checked studies unresolved V genes cover under half, and the rest lacks a known reason. That table is the source of V, J and clone size, and D and trimming were worked out from the DNA. The sample table lists 110,000 or so clones, over 65% of them with a count of one. The top ten clones comprise roughly 24% of the sample.

The donors were healthy, HIV-negative adults with no recently reported acute infections or vaccinations. All donors were Caucasian adults living in Nashville, Tennessee, USA. CD8 memory samples consisted of magnetically selected CD45RO+ cells combined with CCR7-negative CD45RA+ effector memory (TemRA) cells. Blood was collected by leukapheresis, and PBMCs were isolated by Ficoll-Histopaque density gradient centrifugation and then cryopreserved in liquid nitrogen vapor phase. Analytical flow cytometry was used to check the purity and quantity of every magnetically sorted T cell population. Genomic DNA was isolated from each sorted fraction and quantified by UV absorbance on a Nanodrop 2000c.

The receptor was isolated from a woman aged 25 to 39 in good health. This receptor chain uses TRBV6-6 and TRBJ2-3; 12 middle bases align to TRBD2. What was sequenced was memory CD8+ T cells sorted from blood. Interpreted using the paper, the cell subset or site label stands for: CD45RO+ cells pooled with CCR7-negative TemRA cells. For the CDR3, the sequence is CASSRLAGEKDTQYF. The DNA is as follows: TGTGCCAGCAGTAGACTAGCGGGAGAGAAAGATACGCAGTATTTT.